The rows below give T cell receptor beta chains drawn from one sample of a study of T cell repertoires in cytomegalovirus infection. MiXCR, run by TCRdb on the reads, gives a single entry per CDR3 protein. The sample lists 900,000 to 950,000 distinct CDR3 sequences, more than 25% occurring once. These receptors' targets are unknown. Source: cultured CD8+ T cells from PBMCs, taken from culture after CMV antigen stimulation. These receptors all come from a human donor in good health (CMV status not recorded). Some clones in this sample may be carry-over from other donors' samples. CDR3s include the opening cysteine and the closing phenylalanine or tryptophan.

J	V	CDR3
TRBJ2-5	TRBV6-1	CASRADGGIGETQYF
TRBJ1-6	TRBV4-1	CASSQDTLSSYNSPLHF
TRBJ2-5	TRBV20-1	CSARDYGTSGSSQETQYF
TRBJ1-5	TRBV2	CASSEDNWDRGRQPQHF
TRBJ2-2	TRBV10-3	CAITPTGTSNTGELFF
TRBJ2-2	TRBV7-6	CASSLADPITGELFF
TRBJ1-5	TRBV27	CASSLKGQREPQHF
TRBJ1-1	TRBV18	CASSPMDRDRGSTEAFF
TRBJ2-1	TRBV28	CASSFLGSRNDEQFF
TRBJ2-3	TRBV27	CASSDRQGTTDTQYF
TRBJ2-7	TRBV27	CASSLSYWDTSSYEQYF
TRBJ2-5	TRBV28	CASSTRDSQETQYF
TRBJ2-7	TRBV5-5	CASSYTAGEDF
TRBJ1-1	TRBV27	CASSTRDRGSPAFF
TRBJ1-5	TRBV27	CASSSPGQHPPQPQHF
TRBJ2-3	TRBV9	CASSVRTSGGNTDTQYF
TRBJ1-2	TRBV27	CASRPTGGLRGYTF
TRBJ2-7	TRBV7-6	CASSLAGRQALGEQYF
TRBJ1-2	TRBV7-9	CASSLPTEGYTF
TRBJ2-3	TRBV7-6	CASSLAWTSGGVTDTQYF
TRBJ1-2	TRBV11-2	CASSFTGTNGYTF
TRBJ2-1	TRBV24-1	CATSDLGRGFNEQFF
TRBJ1-5	TRBV12-3/TRBV12-4	CASSFDTSDQPQHF
TRBJ2-5	TRBV4-3	CASSQELAGGGETQYF
TRBJ1-5	TRBV10-3	CAISESGQEIPEKIQPQHF
TRBJ1-5	TRBV7-8	CASSARRSTYSNQPQHF
TRBJ1-1	TRBV6-6	CASSSVLDRDDTEAFF
TRBJ1-6	TRBV27	CASSPLNNSPLHF
TRBJ2-1	TRBV5-4	CASSAEGSYNEQFF
TRBJ2-7	TRBV7-9	CASSTTGGRPNYEQYF
TRBJ1-2	TRBV24-1	CATSDTQGADYGYTF
TRBJ2-1	TRBV6-4	CASSDTGLAGYEQFF
TRBJ2-1	TRBV7-6	CASSSPARDRGYNEQFF
TRBJ2-7	TRBV27	CASSLTSGDVGYEQYF
TRBJ1-3	TRBV6-1	CASSEASWVSGNTIYF
TRBJ2-1	TRBV4-3	CASSQDGASVYSVDEQFF
TRBJ2-1	TRBV24-1	CATSDFGQPDPYNEQFF